The text below deals with one T cell receptor (beta chain). Germline trimming cut 2 bases from V and 5 bases from J; bases unmatched to any gene: 3. CDR1 is GTSNPN and CDR2 is SVGIG in the germline V gene (reference sequence). The CDR3 is made up of 14 amino acids. The record originates from a study of blood T cell repertoires in COVID-19. Study at large: Samples came from the United States, Italy and Spain, spanning acute and convalescent COVID-19. T cells, B-cell-depleted T cells, or PBMCs supplied cDNA or gDNA.

Original processing methods: Reference gene primer amplification in the assay estimated nucleated cell counts. This table comes from immunoSEQ multiplex PCR, and its TCRdb copy is limited to in-frame clones, with some not included. The V and J calls and the clone size are those of that table, but D and trimming were determined from the DNA. There are roughly 100,000 clones in the sample; about four fifths occur only once, and 2.5% to 4% lies in the top ten. The V call is TRBV30, the J call TRBJ1-5, with 10 nucleotides matching TRBD1. The sequenced sample was peripheral blood. The TCR sequence derives from a woman at least 80 years old with active or convalescent COVID-19. The CDR3 coding sequence is TGTGCCTGGAGTCCGGGACAGGGGTATCAGCCCCAGCATTTT. It is translated as CAWSPGQGYQPQHF.